The 5 T cell receptor beta chains below all came from one sample that was sequenced in a study of blood T cell repertoires in COVID-19. Data came from immunoSEQ multiplex PCR; TCRdb stores just in-frame clones and leaves some out. The sample carries around 420,000 clones, over 75% recorded once. Sequenced: PBMCs or T cells enriched from blood (not recorded which). The receptors were sampled from a middle-aged woman with acute COVID-19.

J is TRBJ2-1 and V is TRBV6-2 or TRBV6-3; unclear D gene. V lost 5 bases and J 5 bases, leaving 22 bases between the germline ends. The CDR3 consists of 17 residues. Germline loops: CDR1 MNHEY, CDR2 SVGEGT. CDR3 sequence: CASSQLIGVALDNEQFF. CDR3 sequence (DNA): TGTGCCAGCAGTCAATTAATTGGAGTAGCCCTAGACAATGAGCAGTTCTTC.

This clone was seen once. The V call is TRBV12-5, the J call TRBJ2-1; D may be TRBD1 (6 bases). The length of the CDR3 is 12 residues. Trimming removed 6 bases from V and 10 bases from J, with 13 bases in between. CDR1 and CDR2 (germline): LGHNT, FRNRAP. The CDR3 loop is CASGLTGKEQFF. Here the CDR3 DNA reads TGTGCTAGTGGACTGACAGGTAAAGAGCAGTTCTTC.

This chain joins TRBV4-1 and TRBJ2-7, with D maybe TRBD2 (6 bases). The germline V gene encodes CDR1 MGHRA and CDR2 YSYEKL. CDR3 length: 11 residues. V lost 0 bases, J lost 9 bases, and 6 bases lay in between. CDR3 DNA sequence: TGCGCCAGCAGCCAAGACGGGGGGCAGTACTTC. As protein: CASSQDGGQYF.

This clone was seen a handful of times. This chain's CDR3 is CASSVQVSNYGYTF. CDR3 in DNA: TGTGCCAGCAGCGTACAGGTCTCTAACTATGGCTACACCTTC. This sequence joins TRBV9 and TRBJ1-2; no clear D gene. CDR1 and CDR2 from the germline V gene are SGDLS and YYNGEE. Trimming cost V 1 base and J 0 bases, with 7 bases left between them. There are 14 residues in the CDR3.

This chain connects TRBV7-9 to TRBJ1-2; possible D gene TRBD1, 6 bases. Germline V lookup: CDR1 SEHNR, CDR2 FQNEAQ (reference sequence). V was pared by 5 bases and J by 6 bases, with 16 bases between. The CDR3 is 14 amino acids. This CDR3 reads CASSKNTGSDGYTF. As DNA, the CDR3 is TGTGCCAGCAGCAAAAACACAGGGAGTGATGGCTACACCTTC.